The 15 T cell receptor beta chains presented below share a single source sample, sequenced in a study of T cells after yellow fever vaccination. From the 5' RACE reads, TCRdb called clonotypes with MiXCR, one entry per CDR3 protein. The table lists roughly 100,000 distinct CDR3 sequences, about 8.2% of them singletons. The sequencing here drew on CD8+ T cells not binding an NS4B(214-222) dextramer, sorted from PBMCs, taken about 2 weeks after the first yellow fever vaccination. The receptors originated from a man between 18 and 35 years old who received the YFV17D yellow fever vaccine.

This clonotype has at least ten counts. This chain uses TRBV6-5 with TRBJ2-1; no firm D call. This CDR3 region has 13 residues. The V end was cut by 6 bases, the J end by 1 base, with 7 bases between. CDR1 is MNHEY and CDR2 is SVGAGI in the germline V gene. CDR3 protein: CASSLVSYNEQFF. The CDR3 DNA sequence: TGTGCCAGCAGCCTGGTGTCCTACAATGAGCAGTTCTTC.

A few counts support this clonotype. The CDR3 DNA reads as TGTGCCAGCAGCACTAATCCAATGGGAAACTATGGCTACACCTTC. This translates into CASSTNPMGNYGYTF. This sequence joins TRBV12-3 or TRBV12-4 and TRBJ1-2; D remains ambiguous. The CDR3 is 15 amino acids. Deletions cut 6 bases from V and 2 bases from J, with 16 bases between.

The V gene is TRBV6-5, the J gene TRBJ1-1; D uncertain. Trimming removed 1 base from V and 3 bases from J, with 9 bases in between. The CDR3 sequence is 14 residues long. Germline lookup yields CDR1 MNHEY and CDR2 SVGAGI. The CDR3 sequence: CASSYLKVHTEAFF. Here the CDR3 DNA reads TGTGCCAGCAGTTACTTAAAGGTTCACACTGAAGCTTTCTTT.

On this clonotype: Just one base apart from a much larger clone, this may be a read error. The rearrangement links TRBV10-3 to TRBJ2-5; 10 bases are shared with TRBD1. Germline V lookup: CDR1 ENHRY, CDR2 SYGVKD. The CDR3 spans 17 residues. The CDR3 spells CASSESTGGLYQETQYF. The CDR3 region has the DNA TGTGCCAGCAGTGAGTCGACAGGGGGCCTGTACCAAGAGACCCAGTACTTC.

V usage is TRBV6-1 and J usage is TRBJ1-2; 7 bases agree with TRBD1. CDR3 length equals 16 residues. Germline V gene lookup returns CDR1 MNHNS and CDR2 SASEGT. Germline trimming cut 5 bases from V and 3 bases from J; bases unmatched to any gene: 12. The CDR3 reads CASSRQGPTPYYGYTF. CDR3 bases: TGTGCCAGCAGTCGACAGGGACCGACTCCTTACTATGGCTACACCTTC.

Only a few counts were recorded for this clonotype. The chain uses TRBV18 and TRBJ1-4, with no clear D. V was trimmed by 6 bases and J by 7 bases, leaving 18 bases between them. In germline, CDR1 is KGHSH, CDR2 LQKENI. The CDR3 totals 15 residues. Here the CDR3 DNA reads TGTGCCAGCTCCCCCCCTAGGGCTGGTGGTGAAAAACTGTTTTTT. Translation: CASSPPRAGGEKLFF.

CDR3 region: CASSFGTSGAETQYF. In nucleotides, the CDR3 is TGTGCCAGCAGCTTCGGGACTAGCGGGGCCGAGACCCAGTACTTC. This chain connects TRBV7-2 to TRBJ2-5, with 13 bases matching TRBD2. CDR3 length: 15 amino acids. Germline V gene lookup returns CDR1 SGHTA and CDR2 FQGNSA. Trimming at V came to 3 bases and at J to 5 bases, leaving 3 bases not matched to a gene.

The table lists this clonotype with a few counts. The rearrangement joins TRBV6-9 to TRBJ2-1; 14 bases map to TRBD2. The CDR3 has 15 residues. J gave up 8 bases and V 2 bases, and 2 bases lay outside the gene matches. Looked up from germline, CDR1 is MNHGY and CDR2 is SVAAGI. Here the CDR3 reads CASSYQTSGGDEQFF. CDR3 sequence (DNA): TGTGCCAGCAGTTATCAGACTAGCGGGGGGGATGAGCAGTTCTTC.

The chain combines TRBV20-1 with TRBJ2-7, with TRBD2 matching 8 bases. The CDR3 consists of 14 residues. V dropped 0 bases and J dropped 4; count of bases not matched to a gene: 5. CDR1 and CDR2 from the germline V gene are DFQATT and SNEGSKA (reference sequence). The CDR3 spells CSAREAGETYEQYF. CDR3 bases: TGCAGTGCTAGAGAAGCGGGGGAAACTTACGAGCAGTACTTC.

This clonotype occurred a few times. The chain is built from TRBV5-4 and TRBJ2-7; D gene ambiguous. The CDR3 has 12 amino acids. The V end lost 4 bases, the J end lost 3 bases, and 8 bases lay between the germline ends. CDR1 SGHNT and CDR2 YYREEE come from the germline V gene (reference sequence). The CDR3 protein is CASSKDNYEQYF. The CDR3, as DNA: TGTGCCAGCAGCAAGGATAACTACGAGCAGTACTTC. Supplemented by reference TRBV5-4 and TRBJ2-7, the full variable domain reads ETGVTQSPTHLIKTRGQQVTLRCSSQSGHNTVSWYQQALGQGPQFIFQYYREEENGRGNFPPRFSGLQFPNYSSELNVNALELDDSALYLCASSKDNYEQYFGPGTRLTVT.

V usage is TRBV30 and J usage is TRBJ2-3; possibly TRBD2 for D (6 bases). The CDR3 sequence is 16 residues long. Germline CDR1 GTSNPN, CDR2 SVGIG (reference sequence). CDR3 sequence reads: CALAAGRTHSTDTQYF. CDR3 sequence (DNA): TGTGCGTTGGCGGCGGGGCGGACCCACAGCACAGATACGCAGTATTTT.

CDR3 loop: CASSIYFLNQQFF. DNA of the CDR3: TGTGCCAGTAGTATTTATTTTCTGAACCAGCAGTTCTTC. The chain combines TRBV19 with TRBJ2-1; D gene ambiguous. This CDR3 is built from 13 residues. Trimming took off 3 bases at V and 11 bases at J, with 14 bases between the two ends. The germline CDR1 and CDR2 sequences are LNHDA and SQIVND (reference sequence).

This clonotype was counted a few times. The chain uses TRBV14 and TRBJ2-7; the D gene could be TRBD1 or TRBD2 (6 bases each). The CDR3 is 15 residues long. The V end lost 4 bases, the J end lost 4 bases, and 17 bases lay between the germline ends. Germline loops: CDR1 SGHDN, CDR2 FVKESK. The CDR3 sequence is CASSPYAGTWYEQYF. The CDR3 nucleotides are TGTGCCAGCAGCCCTTACGCGGGGACATGGTACGAGCAGTACTTC.

This clonotype was counted ten times or more. The chain recombines TRBV10-3 with TRBJ2-1, with TRBD1 matching over 8 bases. Germline CDR1 and CDR2: ENHRY and SYGVKD. V was clipped by 4 bases and J by 0 bases; unmatched bases: 5. The CDR3 is 16 amino acids. This CDR3 reads CAISGSGQGSYNEQFF. CDR3 bases: TGTGCCATCAGTGGGAGTGGACAGGGCTCCTACAATGAGCAGTTCTTC.

The V and J genes are TRBV19 and TRBJ2-7; tentatively, D is TRBD2 (5 bases). The germline V and J ends were trimmed by 7 bases and 0 bases, with 19 bases remaining between them. The CDR3 has 16 amino acids. CDR1 is LNHDA and CDR2 is SQIVND in the germline V gene (reference sequence). The DNA for the CDR3 is TGTGCCAGTAAGGGCGTTGCGGGCTCGAGCTCCTACGAGCAGTACTTC. Its protein is CASKGVAGSSSYEQYF.